Sequencing of this TCR beta chain was carried out in a study of T cells in Graves' hyperthyroidism and ophthalmopathy. The germline gives CDR1 DFQATT, CDR2 SNEGSKA (reference sequence). The CDR3 consists of 16 residues. Template material for amplifying TCR beta CDR3 regions consisted of RNA transcripts. When the TCR CDR3 underwent first-round RT-PCR, the HTBI primer set was used. TCRdb re-called the multiplex PCR reads through MiXCR, storing one row per CDR3 protein. Among 27,000 or so distinct CDR3 sequences listed, roughly 45% were seen once. This clonotype was counted ten times or more. Its specificity is unknown. Given a much more abundant clone one base away, this may be a read error. Study findings and constraints: Most expanded thyroid clonotypes above 0.001 also appeared in blood.

Input material: blood. V gene TRBV20-1 combines with J gene TRBJ2-5; D perhaps matches TRBD1 (6 bases). The sequence derives from a woman in her 30s with Graves' hyperthyroidism. The CDR3 DNA reads TGCAGTGCTTCCACTCCTCAGGGGCGCCGGCAAGGGACCCAGTACTTC. Its translation: CSASTPQGRRQGTQYF.